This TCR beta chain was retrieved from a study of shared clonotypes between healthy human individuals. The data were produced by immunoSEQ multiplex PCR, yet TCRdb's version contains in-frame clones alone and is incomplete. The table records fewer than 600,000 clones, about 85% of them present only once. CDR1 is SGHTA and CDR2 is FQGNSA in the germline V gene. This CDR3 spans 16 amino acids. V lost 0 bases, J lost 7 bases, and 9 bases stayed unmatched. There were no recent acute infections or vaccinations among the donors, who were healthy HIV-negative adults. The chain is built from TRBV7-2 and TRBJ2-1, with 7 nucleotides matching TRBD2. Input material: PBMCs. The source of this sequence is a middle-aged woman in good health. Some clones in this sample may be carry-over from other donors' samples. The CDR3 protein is CASSLASTSRMNEQFF. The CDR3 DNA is TGTGCCAGCAGCTTAGCCTCGACTAGCCGTATGAATGAGCAGTTCTTC.